These 32 T cell receptor beta chains were all obtained from the same sample, sequenced in a study of technical replicates of blood from a handful of donors. Produced via immunoSEQ multiplex PCR; TCRdb's table is partial and in-frame only. The table records approximately 81,000 clones, roughly 95% of them present only once. The sequencing sample was made of T cells isolated from PBMCs. The receptors derive from a human donor in good health.

V is TRBV4-3 and J is TRBJ1-4; 7 bases line up with TRBD1. This CDR3 has 14 amino acids. Per germline, CDR1 LGHNA and CDR2 YSLEER. After removal of 0 bases from V and 7 bases from J, the junction contained 2 bases not matched to a gene. CDR3: CASSQDYRGEKLFF. In nucleotides, the CDR3 is TGCGCCAGCAGCCAAGATTACAGGGGTGAAAAACTGTTTTTT.

This chain connects TRBV4-3 to TRBJ2-3, with D unresolved. The V end was cut by 0 bases, the J end by 4 bases, with 14 bases between. This CDR3 is 16 amino acids long. Germline lookup yields CDR1 LGHNA and CDR2 YSLEER. CDR3 in amino acids: CASSQETGEASDTQYF. In nucleotides, the CDR3 is TGCGCCAGCAGCCAAGAGACGGGTGAGGCATCAGATACGCAGTATTTT.

Only one count was recorded for this clone. V is TRBV4-1 and J is TRBJ2-7, with D possibly TRBD1 on 5 matching bases. CDR1 MGHRA and CDR2 YSYEKL come from the germline V gene. V was clipped by 0 bases and J by 2 bases, with 8 bases between them. This CDR3 has 14 residues. The CDR3 loop is CASSQEWGPYEQYF. The CDR3 DNA reads as TGCGCCAGCAGCCAAGAATGGGGCCCCTACGAGCAGTACTTC.

V gene TRBV20-1 combines with J gene TRBJ2-1, with D uncertain. Germline CDR1 reads DFQATT; CDR2 reads SNEGSKA (reference sequence). Deletions cut 3 bases from V and 10 bases from J, with 7 bases between. This CDR3 comprises 10 residues. In DNA, the CDR3 is TGCAGTGCTAGTGAACGGGAGCAGTTCTTC. It specifies CSASEREQFF.

The rearrangement links TRBV6-5 to TRBJ2-3, with TRBD2 matching over 7 bases. V dropped 6 bases and J dropped 4; count of bases not matched to a gene: 1. Germline V CDR1 and CDR2: MNHEY, SVGAGI. This CDR3 has 12 residues. The CDR3 reads CASRTSSDTQYF. The CDR3 DNA sequence: TGTGCCAGCAGGACTAGCTCAGATACGCAGTATTTT.

The CDR3 region is CASKGETSGRASYEQYF. DNA for the CDR3: TGTGCCAGCAAGGGGGAGACTAGCGGGAGGGCTAGTTACGAGCAGTACTTC. The chain uses TRBV2 and TRBJ2-7, with 14 bases matching TRBD2. V was clipped by 7 bases and J by 4 bases; unmatched bases: 12. The germline CDR1 and CDR2 sequences are SNHLY and FYNNEI. The CDR3 extends over 17 amino acids.

The gene calls are TRBV28 and TRBJ2-7; TRBD2 matches 11 bases. Germline V lookup: CDR1 MDHEN, CDR2 SYDVKM. The CDR3 loop spans 15 amino acids. V gave up 9 bases and J gave up 5 bases; unmatched junction bases: 12. The CDR3 region has the DNA TGTGCCAGTGGGACTAGCGGACTCCGATCGGACGAGCAGTACTTC. Its protein product is CASGTSGLRSDEQYF.

The chain combines TRBV27 with TRBJ2-3, with 10 bases matching TRBD2. With V trimmed by 4 bases and J by 4 bases, 11 bases remained unmatched. Germline V lookup: CDR1 MNHEY, CDR2 SMNVEV (reference sequence). This CDR3 contains 17 residues. The CDR3 here is CASSSPPLAGVPDTQYF. Here the CDR3 DNA reads TGTGCCAGCAGTTCGCCGCCCCTAGCGGGAGTCCCAGATACGCAGTATTTT.

The rearrangement joins TRBV11-3 to TRBJ2-1, with D perhaps matching TRBD2 (5 bases). The V gene's germline CDR1 is SGHNT and CDR2 YENEEA. The CDR3 extends over 12 amino acids. Trimming took off 5 bases at V and 8 bases at J, with 10 bases between the two ends. DNA of the CDR3: TGTGCCAGCAGCCCGAGCGGCCATGAGCAGTTCTTC. Translating gives CASSPSGHEQFF.

The V gene is TRBV7-2, the J gene TRBJ1-5; tentative D call: TRBD1 (6 bases). CDR1 and CDR2 from the germline V gene are SGHTA and FQGNSA. CDR3 length equals 15 residues. With 2 bases removed from V and 1 base from J, the gap between germline ends came to 9 bases. The CDR3 region is CASSLRGQSNQPQHF. CDR3 DNA: TGTGCCAGCAGCTTAAGAGGACAGAGCAATCAGCCCCAGCATTTT.

This clone was observed a handful of times. This chain links TRBV27 with TRBJ2-1, with TRBD2 matching 12 bases. Germline-derived CDR1 and CDR2 are MNHEY and SMNVEV (reference sequence). V dropped 5 bases and J dropped 6; count of bases not matched to a gene: 8. CDR3 length: 16 amino acids. The CDR3 DNA is TGTGCCAGCAGTCCGACCACTAGCGGGGGGCTCAATGAGCAGTTCTTC. Protein product: CASSPTTSGGLNEQFF.

This clone was detected once. CDR3 sequence: CASSFGDRGHTEAFF. CDR3 in DNA: TGTGCCAGCAGTTTCGGGGACAGGGGGCACACTGAAGCTTTCTTT. The chain combines TRBV27 with TRBJ1-1; 12 bases are shared with TRBD1. The length of the CDR3 is 15 residues. CDR1 and CDR2 from the germline V gene are MNHEY and SMNVEV (reference sequence). The trim removed 3 bases at V and 3 bases at J, leaving 2 bases unmatched.

In this sample, this clone turned up once. V gene TRBV5-1 combines with J gene TRBJ1-4; 7 nucleotides match TRBD1. Unmatched junction bases numbered 6, after V lost 6 bases and J lost 4 bases. This CDR3 comprises 14 residues. Germline CDR1 and CDR2: SGHRS and YFSETQ. The CDR3 is CASKGDSYNEKLFF. Here the CDR3 DNA reads TGCGCCAGCAAAGGGGACAGCTATAATGAAAAACTGTTTTTT. Based on the CDR3 plus reference TRBV5-1 and TRBJ1-4, the full variable domain is KAGVTQTPRYLIKTRGQQVTLSCSPISGHRSVSWYQQTPGQGLQFLFEYFSETQRNKGNFPGRFSGRQFSNSRSEMNVSTLELGDSALYLCASKGDSYNEKLFFGSGTQLSVL.

V and J are TRBV19 and TRBJ2-7; 7 bases match TRBD2. The germline V gene encodes CDR1 LNHDA and CDR2 SQIVND (reference sequence). The CDR3 runs 14 residues. The ends lost 4 bases at V and 2 bases at J; junction bases unmatched: 5. The CDR3 loop is CASSTVAGAYEQYF. The DNA for the CDR3 is TGTGCCAGTAGTACCGTAGCGGGCGCCTACGAGCAGTACTTC.

The chain has TRBV5-1 and TRBJ2-1, with 7 bases lining up with TRBD2. Germline CDR1 is SGHRS and CDR2 is YFSETQ. The CDR3 has 20 amino acids. J lost 6 bases, V lost 4 bases, and 25 bases had no gene match. CDR3 bases: TGCGCCAGCAGCCACTTCCCCGGCGGGAGTTTGAACATGAACCTCAATGAGCAGTTCTTC. Its protein is CASSHFPGGSLNMNLNEQFF.

The chain combines TRBV6-1 with TRBJ2-1, with 9 bases that match TRBD1. Germline CDR1 MNHNS, CDR2 SASEGT. The CDR3 length is 13 residues. The V gene end was trimmed by 6 bases and the J gene end by 7 bases; junction bases not matched to a gene: 4. CDR3 amino acids: CASRDRGGNEQFF. For the CDR3, the DNA is TGTGCCAGCAGGGACAGGGGAGGGAATGAGCAGTTCTTC.

The chain carries TRBV10-3 and TRBJ2-1, with 9 bases fitting TRBD2. The CDR3 consists of 16 residues. Germline loops: CDR1 ENHRY, CDR2 SYGVKD. V trimming: 1 base; J trimming: 6 bases; junction bases outside the gene matches: 7. The DNA for the CDR3 is TGTGCCATCAGTGAGTTAGAGCGGGAGGTGATCAATGAGCAGTTCTTC. It encodes CAISELEREVINEQFF.

The genes are TRBV30 and TRBJ2-1, with 8 bases identical to TRBD2. CDR3 length: 15 amino acids. Germline loops: CDR1 GTSNPN, CDR2 SVGIG (reference sequence). The V segment lost 6 bases and the J segment 1 base; nucleotides outside the gene matches: 8. DNA for the CDR3: TGTGCCTGTAAGAGCGGGAGTAAGTCCTACAATGAGCAGTTCTTC. The encoded protein is CACKSGSKSYNEQFF.

V gene TRBV4-3 combines with J gene TRBJ1-1; 7 bases map to TRBD1. The trim removed 0 bases at V and 7 bases at J, leaving 2 bases unmatched. The CDR3 totals 13 residues. The germline CDR1 and CDR2 sequences are LGHNA and YSLEER. The CDR3 nucleotides are TGCGCCAGCAGCCAAGATACAGGGGTTGAAGCTTTCTTT. This sequence encodes CASSQDTGVEAFF.

The V call is TRBV21-1, the J call TRBJ2-2; TRBD2 is the table's D call and was not checked against the DNA. TRBV21-1 is a pseudogene. The CDR3 runs to 21 residues. The CDR3 coding sequence is TGTGCCAGCAGCAAGACCCTCTCAACCCTAGCGGAGGTTTCGAACACCGGGGAGCTGTTTTTT. Translating gives CASSKTLSTLAEVSNTGELFF.

This sequence joins TRBV4-1 and TRBJ2-1; tentative D call: TRBD1 (5 bases). Germline CDR1 MGHRA, CDR2 YSYEKL. Trimming cost V 6 bases and J 8 bases, with 11 bases left between them. This CDR3 comprises 12 residues. CDR3 sequence: CASRGLQDEQFF. The CDR3 DNA reads as TGCGCCAGCAGGGGGCTGCAGGATGAGCAGTTCTTC.

The genes are TRBV4-2 and TRBJ2-7, with 11 nucleotides matching TRBD1. The trim removed 4 bases at V and 5 bases at J, leaving 7 bases unmatched. CDR1 is LGHNA, CDR2 YNFKEQ, per germline. This CDR3 is 15 amino acids long. CDR3 residues: CASSPGQGARHEQYF. CDR3 in DNA: TGTGCCAGCAGCCCCGGACAGGGGGCGCGTCACGAGCAGTACTTC.

The genes are TRBV10-2 and TRBJ1-5; 10 nucleotides align to TRBD1. This CDR3 contains 12 residues. With V trimmed by 8 bases and J by 5 bases, 0 bases remained unmatched. Germline V gene lookup returns CDR1 WSHSY and CDR2 SAAADI. For the CDR3, the DNA is TGCGCCAGCGGGACAGGGGATCAGCCCCAGCATTTT. Encoded protein: CASGTGDQPQHF.

The CDR3 bases are TGTGCCAGCAGTCCCCGGGACAGGGGGTATGGGCCCCAGCATTTT. Encoded protein: CASSPRDRGYGPQHF. The chain links TRBV6-1 to TRBJ1-5, with 11 bases lining up with TRBD1. V was pared by 5 bases and J by 9 bases, with 9 bases of the junction left unmatched. Germline lookup yields CDR1 MNHNS and CDR2 SASEGT. There are 15 residues in the CDR3.

The chain employs TRBV18 and TRBJ2-7; TRBD1 matches at 8 bases. CDR1 is KGHSH and CDR2 is LQKENI in the germline V gene. The CDR3 is 14 residues long. With V trimmed by 6 bases and J by 5 bases, 9 bases remained unmatched. CDR3 sequence reads: CASSPNTGGDEQYF. The CDR3 bases are TGTGCCAGCTCGCCAAACACAGGGGGTGACGAGCAGTACTTC.

This chain uses TRBV6-5 with TRBJ2-3, with D possibly matching TRBD2 (6 bases). The CDR3 runs 12 residues. Germline V CDR1 and CDR2: MNHEY, SVGAGI. V shed 7 bases and J shed 4 bases, with 9 bases lying between them. CDR3 DNA sequence: TGTGCCAGCACCGGGGGACCAGATACGCAGTATTTT. Encoded protein: CASTGGPDTQYF.

The chain is built from TRBV27 and TRBJ1-2; no clear D gene. The V gene's germline CDR1 is MNHEY and CDR2 SMNVEV (reference sequence). The length of the CDR3 is 12 residues. V was clipped by 10 bases and J by 8 bases, with 17 bases between them. The chain's CDR3 is CATLEGPRGYTF. For the CDR3, the DNA is TGTGCCACCCTGGAGGGTCCGCGAGGCTACACCTTC.

The chain has TRBV18 and TRBJ2-2; TRBD2 matches at 7 bases. J gave up 0 bases and V 5 bases, and 3 bases lay outside the gene matches. The CDR3 covers 15 residues. Looked up from germline, CDR1 is KGHSH and CDR2 is LQKENI. The CDR3 sequence: CASSTSVANTGELFF. The CDR3 DNA sequence: TGTGCCAGCTCAACTAGCGTCGCGAACACCGGGGAGCTGTTTTTT.

The gene calls are TRBV27 and TRBJ2-7; D uncertain. The germline CDR1 and CDR2 sequences are MNHEY and SMNVEV (reference sequence). V lost 5 bases and J 2 bases, leaving 10 bases between the germline ends. The CDR3 runs to 13 residues. As DNA, the CDR3 is TGTGCCAGCAGTCATGGGCCAACCTACGAGCAGTACTTC. Translation: CASSHGPTYEQYF.

This sequence joins TRBV7-2 and TRBJ2-2; a weak D match, TRBD1 (5 bases). The CDR3 runs to 17 residues. The germline V gene encodes CDR1 SGHTA and CDR2 FQGNSA. V was clipped by 6 bases and J by 7 bases, with 24 bases between them. The chain's CDR3 is CASSNTRPQGRGGELFF. The CDR3 DNA follows: TGTGCCAGCAGTAATACAAGGCCCCAGGGTAGGGGCGGGGAGCTGTTTTTT.

The rearrangement links TRBV4-3 to TRBJ1-1; 9 bases are shared with TRBD1. The CDR3 totals 14 residues. V lost 0 bases and J lost 7; bases outside the gene matches: 3. Germline V lookup: CDR1 LGHNA, CDR2 YSLEER. CDR3 coding DNA: TGCGCCAGCAGCCAAGACGGGACAGGGTTTGAAGCTTTCTTT. Translation gives CASSQDGTGFEAFF.

The count of this clone is one. The chain combines TRBV5-4 with TRBJ1-2; 8 bases are shared with TRBD1. The CDR3 is 16 amino acids. Germline-derived CDR1 and CDR2 are SGHNT and YYREEE (reference sequence). Losses at the gene ends were 4 bases for V and 4 bases for J; bases not matched to a gene: 12. CDR3 sequence reads: CASSPVGQAPSYGYTF. The CDR3 bases are TGTGCCAGCAGCCCTGTGGGACAGGCACCAAGCTATGGCTACACCTTC. The full variable domain, completed using reference TRBV5-4 and TRBJ1-2, is ETGVTQSPTHLIKTRGQQVTLRCSSQSGHNTVSWYQQALGQGPQFIFQYYREEENGRGNFPPRFSGLQFPNYSSELNVNALELDDSALYLCASSPVGQAPSYGYTFGSGTRLTVV.